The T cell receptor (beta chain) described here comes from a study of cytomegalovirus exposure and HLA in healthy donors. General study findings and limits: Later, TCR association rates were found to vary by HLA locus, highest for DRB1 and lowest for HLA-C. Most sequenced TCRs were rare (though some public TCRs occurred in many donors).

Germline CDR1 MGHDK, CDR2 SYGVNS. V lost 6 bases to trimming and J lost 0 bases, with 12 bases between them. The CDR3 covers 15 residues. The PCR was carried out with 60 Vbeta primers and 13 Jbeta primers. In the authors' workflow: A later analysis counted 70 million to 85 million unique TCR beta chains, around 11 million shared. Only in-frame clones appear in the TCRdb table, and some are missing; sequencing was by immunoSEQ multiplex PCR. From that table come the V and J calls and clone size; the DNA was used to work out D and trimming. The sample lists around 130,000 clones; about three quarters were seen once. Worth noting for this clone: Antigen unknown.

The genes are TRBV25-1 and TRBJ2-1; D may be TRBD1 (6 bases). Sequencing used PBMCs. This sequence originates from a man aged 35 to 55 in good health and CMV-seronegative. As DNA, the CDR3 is TGTGCCAGCAGCCTAACAGGGAGCTCCTACAATGAGCAGTTCTTC. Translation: CASSLTGSSYNEQFF.